These 28 T cell receptor beta chains were sequenced from one sample in a study of cytomegalovirus exposure and HLA in healthy donors. The primer mix had 60 Vbeta and 13 Jbeta primers. TCRdb keeps only in-frame clones here, not all; method: immunoSEQ multiplex PCR. The sample contains around 76,000 clones, about four fifths of which appear only once. The sequencing input was PBMCs. The receptors here all came from a woman between 40 and 55 years old in good health and CMV-seropositive.

This clone appeared a few times. The chain joins TRBV13 to TRBJ1-1, with D hard to call. CDR1 is PRHDT, CDR2 FYEKMQ, per germline (reference sequence). The V gene lost 1 base and the J gene lost 3 bases, with 15 bases spanning the gap. This CDR3 has 16 amino acids. The CDR3 nucleotides read TGTGCCAGCAGCTTAGAGTCAGGCCCTTGGTACACTGAAGCTTTCTTT. This gives the protein CASSLESGPWYTEAFF.

CDR3 in amino acids: CASSRDRTTGELFF. The CDR3 DNA sequence: TGTGCCAGCTCCCGCGACAGGACTACCGGGGAGCTGTTTTTT. This chain connects TRBV18 to TRBJ2-2; D perhaps matches TRBD1 (6 bases). Germline CDR1 KGHSH, CDR2 LQKENI. Trimming stripped 6 bases from V and 5 bases from J, with 13 bases between. The CDR3 is made up of 14 amino acids. Using reference TRBV18 and TRBJ2-2 for the parts outside the CDR3, the full variable domain is NAGVMQNPRHLVRRRGQEARLRCSPMKGHSHVYWYRQLPEEGLKFMVYLQKENIIDESGMPKERFSAEFPKEGPSILRIQQVVRGDSAAYFCASSRDRTTGELFFGEGSRLTVL.

This chain links TRBV5-1 with TRBJ2-1; 12 bases line up with TRBD2. Germline V gene sequence: CDR1 SGHRS, CDR2 YFSETQ. The trim removed 2 bases at V and 2 bases at J, leaving 11 bases unmatched. This CDR3 is built from 19 residues. The CDR3 region is CASSFKLLAGGLTYNEQFF. The CDR3 nucleotides are TGCGCCAGCAGCTTTAAGTTACTAGCGGGGGGTCTCACCTACAATGAGCAGTTCTTC.

The rearrangement uses TRBV30 and TRBJ2-1; 7 positions agree with TRBD2. V shed 8 bases and J 1 base; nucleotides not matched to a gene: 11. The CDR3 length is 15 residues. CDR1 and CDR2 from the germline V gene are GTSNPN and SVGIG (reference sequence). The CDR3 loop is CARQASGASYNEQFF. Here the CDR3 DNA reads TGTGCCCGGCAGGCTAGCGGAGCGTCCTACAATGAGCAGTTCTTC.

This clone has only a few counts. The CDR3 nucleotides are TGTGCCAGCAGCCCCCTAGCGGGGGCCGCCTACGAGCAGTACTTC. It yields the protein CASSPLAGAAYEQYF. The J gene is TRBJ2-7, the V gene TRBV7-2, with 10 bases that match TRBD2. Germline assignment: CDR1 SGHTA and CDR2 FQGNSA. Trimming at V came to 5 bases and at J to 2 bases, leaving 6 bases not matched to a gene. The CDR3 sequence is 15 residues long.

The chain employs TRBV9 and TRBJ2-7; D possibly corresponds to TRBD2 (6 bases). This CDR3 contains 16 residues. Trimming took 4 bases from V and 0 from J, leaving 17 bases between them. CDR1 is SGDLS and CDR2 is YYNGEE in the germline V gene. For the CDR3, the DNA is TGTGCCAGCAGCTCTCAGGGAGGCCGTAGCTCCTACGAGCAGTACTTC. Its translation: CASSSQGGRSSYEQYF. The complete variable domain, with remaining parts taken from reference TRBV9 and TRBJ2-7, reads DSGVTQTPKHLITATGQRVTLRCSPRSGDLSVYWYQQSLDQGLQFLIQYYNGEERAKGNILERFSAQQFPDLHSELNLSSLELGDSALYFCASSSQGGRSSYEQYFGPGTRLTVT.

J is TRBJ1-2 and V is TRBV7-2; no clear D gene. This CDR3 is built from 13 residues. The germline gives CDR1 SGHTA, CDR2 FQGNSA. Trimming removed 3 bases from V and 5 bases from J, with 10 bases in between. In DNA, the CDR3 is TGTGCCAGCAGCTTGGGCGCACCTTATGGCTACACCTTC. It yields the protein CASSLGAPYGYTF. The variable domain in full, with the rest retrieved from reference TRBV7-2 and TRBJ1-2, is GAGVSQSPSNKVTEKGKDVELRCDPISGHTALYWYRQSLGQGLEFLIYFQGNSAPDKSGLPSDRFSAERTGGSVSTLTIQRTQQEDSAVYLCASSLGAPYGYTFGSGTRLTVV.

The chain recombines TRBV7-9 with TRBJ2-3; perhaps TRBD1 as D (6 bases). This CDR3 is built from 13 residues. V lost 6 bases and J lost 5, with 12 bases in between. CDR1 is SEHNR, CDR2 FQNEAQ, per germline (reference sequence). This CDR3 is CASRIAGEDTQYF. CDR3 nucleotide sequence: TGTGCCAGCAGAATAGCAGGGGAAGATACGCAGTATTTT.

The sample holds a few counts of this clone. The gene calls are TRBV6-4 and TRBJ2-1; 9 nucleotides align to TRBD1. This CDR3 contains 11 residues. The ends lost 8 bases at V and 10 bases at J; junction bases unmatched: 3. Germline values: CDR1 MRHNA, CDR2 SNTAGT. The CDR3 sequence: CASGDRAEQFF. The CDR3 DNA sequence: TGTGCCAGCGGGGACAGGGCCGAGCAGTTCTTC.

A word on this clone: Other DNA sequences in this specimen translate into the identical CDR3. The chain links TRBV6-1 to TRBJ1-2; 8 nucleotides match TRBD1. Germline CDR1 MNHNS, CDR2 SASEGT. The CDR3 has 14 amino acids. V trimming: 2 bases; J trimming: 4 bases; junction bases outside the gene matches: 3. The CDR3 loop reads CASSEKGTGYGYTF. The CDR3 DNA is TGTGCCAGCAGTGAAAAAGGGACAGGCTATGGCTACACCTTC.

The V gene is TRBV7-9, the J gene TRBJ2-3; 7 nucleotides align to TRBD2. Germline CDR1 SEHNR, CDR2 FQNEAQ (reference sequence). The CDR3 spans 16 residues. The V gene end was trimmed by 1 base and the J gene end by 3 bases; junction bases not matched to a gene: 7. The chain's CDR3 is CASSLDRAGRTDTQYF. The CDR3, as DNA: TGTGCCAGCAGCTTAGACCGAGCGGGGAGAACAGATACGCAGTATTTT.

The chain has TRBV7-2 and TRBJ2-7; 14 nucleotides agree with TRBD2. This CDR3 is 15 amino acids long. Germline-derived CDR1 and CDR2 are SGHTA and FQGNSA. Germline trimming cut 5 bases from V and 7 bases from J; bases unmatched to any gene: 7. The CDR3 DNA sequence: TGTGCCAGCAGCCCGACTAGCGGGGGGGCCAATGAGCAGTACTTC. Protein product: CASSPTSGGANEQYF.

The gene calls are TRBV5-1 and TRBJ2-1; TRBD1 agrees at 8 bases. The CDR3 totals 15 residues. The germline V gene encodes CDR1 SGHRS and CDR2 YFSETQ. V gave up 4 bases and J gave up 8 bases; unmatched junction bases: 11. The CDR3 DNA reads TGCGCCAGCAGCCCGGACAGGGTGGCAATAGATGAGCAGTTCTTC. This encodes CASSPDRVAIDEQFF.

This chain links TRBV2 with TRBJ2-5, with 10 nucleotides matching TRBD2. J gave up 5 bases and V 5 bases, and 8 bases lay outside the gene matches. The CDR3 runs to 15 residues. CDR1 and CDR2 (germline): SNHLY, FYNNEI. CDR3 sequence (DNA): TGTGCCAGCAGTAGCGGGGGGGCCTGGGGGGAGACCCAGTACTTC. Encoded protein: CASSSGGAWGETQYF.

This sequence joins TRBV15 and TRBJ2-1; 12 bases fit TRBD2. The germline V gene has CDR1 LNHNV and CDR2 YYDKDF (reference sequence). This CDR3 region has 15 residues. With 6 bases clipped from V and 4 bases from J, the junction kept 4 bases outside the gene matches. This CDR3 reads CATRGLAGAYNEQFF. The CDR3 bases are TGTGCCACCAGGGGACTAGCGGGCGCATACAATGAGCAGTTCTTC.

The V gene is TRBV7-3, the J gene TRBJ1-4; 7 positions match TRBD1. After removal of 5 bases from V and 12 bases from J, the junction contained 9 bases not matched to a gene. Per the germline V gene, CDR1 is SGHTA and CDR2 is FQGTGA. The CDR3 length is 13 residues. The CDR3 nucleotides are TGTGCCAGCAGCATTCGACAGGGTTCGGAACTGTTTTTT. As protein: CASSIRQGSELFF.

The rearrangement links TRBV7-8 to TRBJ2-3; a weak D match, TRBD1 (5 bases). CDR1 and CDR2 (germline): SGHVS, FQNEAQ. The CDR3 has 12 amino acids. Trimming stripped 8 bases from V and 4 bases from J, with 10 bases between. The CDR3 here is CASLQGADTQYF. The CDR3 region has the DNA TGTGCCAGCCTCCAGGGCGCAGATACGCAGTATTTT.

As DNA, the CDR3 is TGCGCAGCAGGGGTCCCGGAGGCAGATACGCAGTATTTT. Amino acid sequence: CAAGVPEADTQYF. The chain recombines TRBV29-1 with TRBJ2-3, with D tentatively TRBD1 (6 bases). This CDR3 has 13 amino acids. Germline V gene sequence: CDR1 SQVTM, CDR2 ANQGSEA.

This clone was seen a single time. The chain joins TRBV5-6 to TRBJ2-3, with 13 bases that match TRBD2. The V gene's germline CDR1 is SGHDT and CDR2 YYEEEE. The CDR3 consists of 15 residues. V dropped 4 bases and J dropped 8; count of bases not matched to a gene: 7. The CDR3 sequence is CASSPGLAGTGTQYF. CDR3 nucleotide sequence: TGTGCCAGCAGCCCGGGACTAGCGGGGACGGGTACGCAGTATTTT.

This chain joins TRBV5-1 and TRBJ1-5; TRBD1 might be the D (6 bases). The CDR3 runs 14 residues. Germline CDR1 and CDR2: SGHRS and YFSETQ. V dropped 4 bases and J dropped 4 bases, with 12 bases sitting between them. The CDR3 loop is CASSPGQMNQPQHF. The CDR3 DNA sequence: TGCGCCAGCAGCCCCGGACAGATGAATCAGCCCCAGCATTTT.

The gene calls are TRBV28 and TRBJ1-2; weak D call: TRBD1 (5 bases). From germline, CDR1 is MDHEN and CDR2 SYDVKM. Trimming shortened V by 8 bases and J by 8 bases, and 15 bases separated the two germline ends. The CDR3 runs to 12 residues. This chain's CDR3 is CASGGGRLGYTF. As DNA, the CDR3 is TGTGCCAGCGGGGGGGGAAGGTTGGGCTACACCTTC.

This rearrangement joins TRBV4-1 to TRBJ2-5; D gene unclear. The end of the DNA fits TRBJ2-7 better, so the J call may be wrong. Per the germline V gene, CDR1 is MGHRA and CDR2 is YSYEKL. The CDR3 has 14 amino acids. The CDR3, as DNA: TGCGCCAGCAGCCAAGGAACAGCCTCCTACGAGCAGTACTTC. It specifies CASSQGTASYEQYF.

This clone turned up a few times. This chain links TRBV2 with TRBJ2-5; a possible D gene is TRBD2 (5 bases). The last part of the DNA fits TRBJ2-7 better; the J call may be wrong. CDR3 length equals 15 residues. Germline values: CDR1 SNHLY, CDR2 FYNNEI. The CDR3 sequence: CASRGRASYNYEQYF. As DNA, the CDR3 is TGTGCCAGCAGGGGGAGAGCATCGTACAACTACGAGCAGTACTTC.

V and J are TRBV18 and TRBJ1-1; D remains ambiguous. V lost 5 bases and J lost 3, with 10 bases in between. This CDR3 contains 13 residues. Germline V gene sequence: CDR1 KGHSH, CDR2 LQKENI. The CDR3 coding sequence is TGTGCCAGCTCATCTATGGCGGACACTGAAGCTTTCTTT. Encoded protein: CASSSMADTEAFF.

The sample holds a few counts of this clone. The chain's CDR3 is CASKSSGGQDTQYF. For the CDR3, the DNA is TGTGCCAGCAAATCTAGCGGGGGCCAAGATACGCAGTATTTT. This chain connects TRBV6-5 to TRBJ2-3; 10 bases are shared with TRBD2. Trimming at V came to 7 bases and at J to 5 bases, leaving 6 bases not matched to a gene. The length of the CDR3 is 14 residues. The germline V gene has CDR1 MNHEY and CDR2 SVGAGI.

The V call is TRBV4-1, the J call TRBJ1-4; unclear D gene. The CDR3 spans 16 residues. CDR1 MGHRA and CDR2 YSYEKL come from the germline V gene. Trimming took 1 base from V and 2 from J, leaving 11 bases between them. CDR3 bases: TGCGCCAGCAGCCAAGGGGCCGGCCCCACTAATGAAAAACTGTTTTTT. Its translation is CASSQGAGPTNEKLFF.

This clone has just a few counts. The rearrangement joins TRBV19 to TRBJ2-4, with 12 bases lining up with TRBD1. With 9 bases clipped from V and 2 bases from J, the junction kept 2 bases outside the gene matches. Germline loops: CDR1 LNHDA, CDR2 SQIVND (reference sequence). The CDR3 covers 14 residues. The chain's CDR3 is CARGQGATKNIQYF. DNA of the CDR3: TGTGCCAGGGGACAGGGGGCAACCAAAAACATTCAGTACTTC.

V gene TRBV5-6 combines with J gene TRBJ2-7; D not certain. V was pared by 3 bases and J by 6 bases, with 10 bases between. CDR3 length: 12 amino acids. Germline-derived CDR1 and CDR2 are SGHDT and YYEEEE. The CDR3 loop is CASSSLGFEQYF. The CDR3 coding sequence is TGTGCCAGCAGCTCCCTCGGGTTCGAGCAGTACTTC.